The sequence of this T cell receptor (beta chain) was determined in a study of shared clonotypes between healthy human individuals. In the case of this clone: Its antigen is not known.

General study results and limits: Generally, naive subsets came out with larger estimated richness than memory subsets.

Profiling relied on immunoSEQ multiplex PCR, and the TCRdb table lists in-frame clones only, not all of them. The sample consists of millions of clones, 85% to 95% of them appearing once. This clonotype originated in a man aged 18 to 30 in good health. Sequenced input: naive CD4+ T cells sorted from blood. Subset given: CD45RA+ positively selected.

CDR3 DNA: TGTGCCAGCAGCTTGGGCAGGGCCTCAGATACGCAGTATTTT. Its protein product is CASSLGRASDTQYF. The chain couples TRBV5-8 to TRBJ2-3; D is possibly TRBD1 (5 bases). There are 14 residues in the CDR3. Germline CDR1 is SGHTS and CDR2 is YDEGEE. Trimming pared 0 bases from V and 4 bases from J, leaving 9 bases between.